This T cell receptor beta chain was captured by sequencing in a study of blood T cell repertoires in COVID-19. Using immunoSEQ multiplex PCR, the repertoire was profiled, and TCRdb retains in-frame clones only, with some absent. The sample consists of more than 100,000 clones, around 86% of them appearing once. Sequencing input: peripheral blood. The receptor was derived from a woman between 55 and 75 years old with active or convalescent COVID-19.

The chain's CDR3 is CASKGQKTGANVLTF. CDR3 nucleotide sequence: TGTGCCAGTAAGGGACAGAAGACTGGGGCCAACGTCCTGACTTTC. The chain employs TRBV19 and TRBJ2-6; 7 bases are a match to TRBD1. V lost 7 bases to trimming and J lost 2 bases; unmatched junction nucleotides: 5. Germline V gene lookup returns CDR1 LNHDA and CDR2 SQIVND (reference sequence). The CDR3 is 15 residues long. Supplemented by reference TRBV19 and TRBJ2-6, the full variable domain reads DGGITQSPKYLFRKEGQNVTLSCEQNLNHDAMYWYRQDPGQGLRLIYYSQIVNDFQKGDIAEGYSVSREKKESFPLTVTSAQKNPTAFYLCASKGQKTGANVLTFGAGSRLTVL.